This TCR beta chain was captured in a study of Ad26.COV2.S vaccination and SARS-CoV-2 variants. Study-level information: COV1001, an Ad26.COV2.S trial, supplied this vaccine-arm donor. Dosing was one shot or two shots 56 days apart.

As to treatment: roughly 19 received Ad26.COV2.S at low or high dose, single or two shots; about 5 received placebo; per-sample allocation not given. It was on day 63 after the first vaccine or placebo injection that samples were taken. At a Boston site, the person donating was an adult of 18-55 years. The vaccine delivered Wuhan-strain SARS-CoV-2 spike through an Ad26 vector. Assay: immunoSEQ multiplex PCR; the TCRdb copy retains only in-frame clones and omits some. The sample shows around 300,000 clones, 85% to 90% of them seen only once. This sequence originates from a person aged 18-65 years who received the Ad26.COV2.S COVID-19 vaccine or a placebo. The source material was peripheral blood, sampled in a trial of Ad26.COV2.S vaccine versus placebo.

The CDR3 nucleotides read TGTGCCAGTAGTTTCGGGTGGGGGAACACTGAAGCTTTCTTT. This codes for CASSFGWGNTEAFF. V and J are TRBV19 and TRBJ1-1; D gene unclear. The V end was cut by 5 bases, the J end by 1 base, with 11 bases between. The germline gives CDR1 LNHDA, CDR2 SQIVND (reference sequence). CDR3 length equals 14 residues.